This TCR beta chain is drawn from a study of T cells after yellow fever vaccination (dated by TCRdb to about 2019). Study-level background: The SMART-Seq v4 Ultra Low Input RNA kit was used to prepare libraries from fractions with low cell numbers. Two healthy male donors, one aged 18 to 30 and one aged 30 to 40 years, made up the cohort. Blood was drawn at multiple timepoints before and after primary and secondary immunization, with bulk PBMC replicates and cell subsets isolated. To track T-cell clones before and after primary and booster YFV17D yellow fever vaccination, bulk TCR alpha and beta repertoires were sequenced longitudinally.

Its CDR3 holds 12 amino acids, cysteine through phenylalanine. The CDR3 DNA has 36 bases and is translated from base 1. V is pared back by 4 bases and J by 4 bases, with 7 bases lying between the germline termini. Sequences SGHTS (CDR1) and YDEGEE (CDR2) are obtained from the germline V gene. Results and caveats for the whole study, not just this receptor: Computational filtering was needed because FACS-sorted repertoires could contain abundant contaminating clonotypes from the bulk population. A small fraction of clonotypes appeared in both the CD4 and CD8 compartments, likely as a result of convergent recombination. The secondary T-cell response was weaker than the primary response but faster, peaking on day 5 instead of day 15. After the booster, most clones that had expanded after primary vaccination were detected again (over 95% of CD4 and 88% of CD8), suggesting broad maintenance of memory. The study included only two donors, which limits how far the findings can be generalized.

TCRdb lists the instrument as Illumina NovaSeq 6000. TCR cDNA was synthesized by 5'RACE template switching, which introduced a universal primer site and unique molecular identifiers. Priming of cDNA synthesis was performed from both the TCR alpha and TCR beta constant segments. Two PCR steps were used to amplify libraries, with sample barcodes and sequencing adapters being added in the second step. Sequencing of libraries was performed on Illumina HiSeq 2500 (2x100 bp) or NovaSeq (2x150 bp). Concerning the study's data processing: MIGEC handled demultiplexing of reads and collapsing into UMI consensus sequences, while MiXCR performed V(D)J alignment. Using edgeR on replicate PBMC samples, clonotypes were called vaccine-responding if FDR was below 0.01 and the log2 fold change was above 5 up to day 15. Bulk clonotypes were assigned CD4 or CD8 identity according to which sequenced CD4 or CD8 repertoire held them at higher abundance. Using fastp at Q25 and MiXCR, TCRdb reprocessed the public reads and kept productive beta chains. When rows share a CDR3 protein, they turn into one entry using the most common DNA and genes. None of the V and J calls come from the authors' own analysis; TCRdb made them. For this sample there are about 310,000 distinct CDR3 sequences; 3.6% appear just once. The ten most abundant clones make up 20% to 30% of the sample.

The treatment or condition tag for this specimen amounts to: live attenuated yellow fever vaccine strain. At every blood-draw timepoint, two biological replicates of bulk PBMCs were collected. A standard Ficoll-Paque protocol was used to isolate PBMCs from peripheral blood. TriZol was used to extract RNA from bulk PBMCs, CD4 and CD8 fractions, and dextramer-positive and dextramer-negative fractions. There are many counts of this clonotype. Its antigen remains undetermined. Base qualities are not at hand, and no much larger clone is one base apart. This receptor was taken from a man between 18 and 35 years old who received the YFV17D yellow fever vaccine. This sample comprised PBMCs, obtained on the day of the yellow fever booster vaccination. The rearrangement joined TRBV5-8 to TRBJ2-3; TRBD2 could be the D gene, as 5 bases match. The CDR3 protein sequence reads: CASSRSADTQYF. The DNA sequence is as follows: TGTGCCAGCAGCCGTAGCGCAGATACGCAGTATTTT.